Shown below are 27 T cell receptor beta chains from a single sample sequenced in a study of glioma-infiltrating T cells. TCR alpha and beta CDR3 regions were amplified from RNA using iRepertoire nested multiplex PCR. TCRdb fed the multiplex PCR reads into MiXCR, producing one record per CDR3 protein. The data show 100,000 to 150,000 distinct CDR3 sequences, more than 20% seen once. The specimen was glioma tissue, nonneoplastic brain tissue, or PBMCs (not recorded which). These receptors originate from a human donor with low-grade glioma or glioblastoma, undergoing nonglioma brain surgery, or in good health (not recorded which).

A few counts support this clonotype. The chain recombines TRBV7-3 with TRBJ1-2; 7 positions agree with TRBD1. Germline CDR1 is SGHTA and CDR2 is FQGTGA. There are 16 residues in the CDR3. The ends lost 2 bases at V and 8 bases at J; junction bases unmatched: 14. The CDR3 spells CASSLWPPGGAGGYTF. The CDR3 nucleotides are TGTGCCAGCAGCTTATGGCCCCCAGGGGGGGCAGGGGGCTACACCTTC.

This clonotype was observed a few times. The CDR3 DNA sequence: TGCAGCGTCCCCTCCCCAGATACGCAGTATTTT. Amino acid sequence: CSVPSPDTQYF. The gene calls are TRBV29-1 and TRBJ2-3; D remains ambiguous. The germline V gene encodes CDR1 SQVTM and CDR2 ANQGSEA. V was clipped by 6 bases and J by 4 bases, with 8 bases between them. This CDR3 has 11 residues.

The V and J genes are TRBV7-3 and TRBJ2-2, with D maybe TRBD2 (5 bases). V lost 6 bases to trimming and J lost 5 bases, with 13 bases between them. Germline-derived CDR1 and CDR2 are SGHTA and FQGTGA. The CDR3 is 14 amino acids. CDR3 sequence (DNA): TGTGCCAGCAGTCGGGCCCGGGAAACCGGGGAGCTGTTTTTT. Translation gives CASSRARETGELFF.

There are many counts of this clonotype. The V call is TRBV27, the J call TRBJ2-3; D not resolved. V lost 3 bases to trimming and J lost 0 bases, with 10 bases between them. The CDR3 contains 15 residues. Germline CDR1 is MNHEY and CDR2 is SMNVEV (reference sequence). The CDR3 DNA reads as TGTGCCAGCAGTTTTGTGACACCCAGCACAGATACGCAGTATTTT. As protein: CASSFVTPSTDTQYF.

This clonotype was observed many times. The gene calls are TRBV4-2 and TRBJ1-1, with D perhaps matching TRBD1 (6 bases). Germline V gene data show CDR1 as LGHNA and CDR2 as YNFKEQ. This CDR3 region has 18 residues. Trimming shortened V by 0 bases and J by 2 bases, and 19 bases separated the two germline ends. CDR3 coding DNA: TGTGCCAGCAGCCAAGAACACACTGAGGACAGCCGAAACACTGAAGCTTTCTTT. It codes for CASSQEHTEDSRNTEAFF.

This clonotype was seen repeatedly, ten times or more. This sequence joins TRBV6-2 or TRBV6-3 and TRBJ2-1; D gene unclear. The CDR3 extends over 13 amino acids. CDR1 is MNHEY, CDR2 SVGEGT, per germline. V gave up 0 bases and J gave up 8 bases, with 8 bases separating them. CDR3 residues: CASSYSFNHEQFF. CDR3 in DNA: TGTGCCAGCAGTTACTCCTTCAACCATGAGCAGTTCTTC.

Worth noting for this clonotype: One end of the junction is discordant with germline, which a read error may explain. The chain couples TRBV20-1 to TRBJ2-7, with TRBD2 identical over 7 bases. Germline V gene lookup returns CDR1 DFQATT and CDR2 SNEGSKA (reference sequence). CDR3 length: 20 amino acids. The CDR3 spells CSDRGEWLGTNGASSYEQYF. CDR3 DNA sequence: TGCAGTGATAGAGGGGAATGGCTAGGGACTAACGGAGCGAGCTCCTACGAGCAGTACTTC.

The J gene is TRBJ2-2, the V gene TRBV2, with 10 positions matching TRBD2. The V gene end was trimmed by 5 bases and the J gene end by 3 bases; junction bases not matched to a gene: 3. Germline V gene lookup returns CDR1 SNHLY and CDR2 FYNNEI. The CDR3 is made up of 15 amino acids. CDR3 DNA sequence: TGTGCCAGCAGTCTAGCGGGAGAGGACACCGGGGAGCTGTTTTTT. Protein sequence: CASSLAGEDTGELFF.

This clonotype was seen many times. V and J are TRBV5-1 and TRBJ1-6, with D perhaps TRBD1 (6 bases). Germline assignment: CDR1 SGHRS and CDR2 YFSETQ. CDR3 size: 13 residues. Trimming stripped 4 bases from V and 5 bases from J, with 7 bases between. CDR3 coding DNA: TGCGCCAGCAGCCGGACAGATAATTCACCCCTCCACTTT. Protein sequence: CASSRTDNSPLHF.

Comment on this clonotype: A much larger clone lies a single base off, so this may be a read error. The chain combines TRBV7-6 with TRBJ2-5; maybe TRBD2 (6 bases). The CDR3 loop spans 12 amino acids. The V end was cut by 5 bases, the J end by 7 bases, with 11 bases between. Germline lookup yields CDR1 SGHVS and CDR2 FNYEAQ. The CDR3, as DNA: TGTGCCAGCAGCCTACCGGAGGGGACCCAGTACTTC. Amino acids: CASSLPEGTQYF. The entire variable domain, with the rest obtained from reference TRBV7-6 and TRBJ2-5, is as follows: GAGVSQSPRYKVTKRGQDVALRCDPISGHVSLYWYRQALGQGPEFLTYFNYEAQQDKSGLPNDRFSAERPEGSISTLTIQRTEQRDSAMYRCASSLPEGTQYFGPGTRLLVL.

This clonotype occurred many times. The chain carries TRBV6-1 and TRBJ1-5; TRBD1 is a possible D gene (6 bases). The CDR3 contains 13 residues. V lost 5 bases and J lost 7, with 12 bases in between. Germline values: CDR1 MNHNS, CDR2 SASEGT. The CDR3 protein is CASSFKGDQPQHF. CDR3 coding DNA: TGTGCCAGCAGTTTCAAGGGGGACCAGCCCCAGCATTTT.

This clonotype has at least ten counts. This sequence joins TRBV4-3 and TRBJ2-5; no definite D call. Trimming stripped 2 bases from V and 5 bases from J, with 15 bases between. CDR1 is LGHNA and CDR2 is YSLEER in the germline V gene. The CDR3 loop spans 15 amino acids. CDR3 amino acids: CASSQTVTGAETQYF. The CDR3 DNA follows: TGCGCCAGCAGCCAAACGGTGACGGGTGCGGAGACCCAGTACTTC.

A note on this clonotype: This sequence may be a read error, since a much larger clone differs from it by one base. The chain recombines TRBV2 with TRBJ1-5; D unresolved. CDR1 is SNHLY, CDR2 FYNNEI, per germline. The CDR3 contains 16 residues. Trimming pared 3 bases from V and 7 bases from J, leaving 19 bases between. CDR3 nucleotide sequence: TGTGCCAGCAGTGAGGAGGTAGGGCTTTTTTACCAGCCCCAGCATTTT. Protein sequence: CASSEEVGLFYQPQHF.

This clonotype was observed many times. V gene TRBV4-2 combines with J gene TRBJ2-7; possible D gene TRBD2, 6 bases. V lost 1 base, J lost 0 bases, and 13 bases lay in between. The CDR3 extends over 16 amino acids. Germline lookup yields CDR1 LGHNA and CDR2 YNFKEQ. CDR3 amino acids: CASSQVVAESSYEQYF. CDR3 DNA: TGTGCCAGCAGCCAAGTGGTAGCGGAGAGCTCCTACGAGCAGTACTTC.

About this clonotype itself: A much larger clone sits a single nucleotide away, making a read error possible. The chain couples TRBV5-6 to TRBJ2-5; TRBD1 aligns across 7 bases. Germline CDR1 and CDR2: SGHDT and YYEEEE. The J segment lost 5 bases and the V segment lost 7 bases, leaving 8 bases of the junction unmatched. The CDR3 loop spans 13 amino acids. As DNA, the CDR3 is TGTGCCAGCGGCTGGGACAGATTGGAGACCCAGTACTTC. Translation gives CASGWDRLETQYF.

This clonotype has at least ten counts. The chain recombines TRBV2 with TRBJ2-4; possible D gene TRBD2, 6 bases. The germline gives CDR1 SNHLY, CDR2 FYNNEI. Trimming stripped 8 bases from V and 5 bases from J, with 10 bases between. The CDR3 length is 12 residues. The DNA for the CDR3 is TGTGCCAGCGCGGGGACGGAAAACATTCAGTACTTC. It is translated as CASAGTENIQYF.

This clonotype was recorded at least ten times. DNA for the CDR3: TGTGCCAGCAGCGACAGACACCTCCAAGGGCCCCAGCATTTT. It is translated as CASSDRHLQGPQHF. The V gene is TRBV27, the J gene TRBJ1-5, with a tentative D call TRBD1 (5 bases). The V and J ends lost 6 bases and 9 bases respectively, with 18 bases between them. Per germline, CDR1 MNHEY and CDR2 SMNVEV (reference sequence). This CDR3 region has 14 residues.

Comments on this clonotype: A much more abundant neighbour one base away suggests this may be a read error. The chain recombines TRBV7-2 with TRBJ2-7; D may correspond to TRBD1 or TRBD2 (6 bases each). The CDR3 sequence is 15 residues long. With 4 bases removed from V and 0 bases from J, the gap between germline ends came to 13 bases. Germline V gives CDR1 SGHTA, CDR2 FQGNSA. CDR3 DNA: TGTGCCAGCAGCTCATTAGGGGGGACCTCCTACGAGCAGTACTTC. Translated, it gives CASSSLGGTSYEQYF.

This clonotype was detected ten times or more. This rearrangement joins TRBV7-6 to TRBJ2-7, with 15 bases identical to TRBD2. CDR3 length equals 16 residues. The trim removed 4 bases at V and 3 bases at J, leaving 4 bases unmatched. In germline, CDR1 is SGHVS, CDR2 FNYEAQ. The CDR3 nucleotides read TGTGCCAGCAGCTCCGGACTAGCGGGAGGGAACTACGAGCAGTACTTC. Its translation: CASSSGLAGGNYEQYF.

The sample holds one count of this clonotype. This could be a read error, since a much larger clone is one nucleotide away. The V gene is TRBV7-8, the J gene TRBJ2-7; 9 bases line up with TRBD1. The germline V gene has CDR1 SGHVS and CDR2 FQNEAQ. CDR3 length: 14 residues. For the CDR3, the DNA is TGTGCCAGCAGCCGAGGGGACAGGGCCTACGAGAAGTACTTC. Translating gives CASSRGDRAYEKYF.

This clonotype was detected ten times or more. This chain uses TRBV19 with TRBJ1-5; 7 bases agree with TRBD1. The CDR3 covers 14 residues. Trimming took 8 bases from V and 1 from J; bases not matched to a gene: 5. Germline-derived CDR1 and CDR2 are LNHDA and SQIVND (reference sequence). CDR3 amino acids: CASGTGESNQPQHF. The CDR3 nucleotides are TGTGCCAGTGGTACAGGGGAGAGCAATCAGCCCCAGCATTTT.

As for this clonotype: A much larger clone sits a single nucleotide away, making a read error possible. This CDR3 is CASSQVTEGTDTQYF. The CDR3 nucleotides are TGCGCCAGCAGCCAAGTAACGGAGGGCACAGATACGCAGTATTTT. The chain couples TRBV4-1 to TRBJ2-3, with D perhaps TRBD2 (5 bases). Germline-derived CDR1 and CDR2 are MGHRA and YSYEKL. V was shortened by 1 base and J by 1 base, with 9 bases between the two germline ends. The CDR3 runs to 15 residues.

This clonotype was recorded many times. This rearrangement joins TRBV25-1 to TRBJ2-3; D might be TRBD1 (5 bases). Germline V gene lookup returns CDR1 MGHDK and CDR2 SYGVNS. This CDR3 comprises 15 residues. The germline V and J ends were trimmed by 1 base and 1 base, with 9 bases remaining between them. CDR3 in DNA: TGTGCCAGCAGTGAATGGGGCGACCGCACAGATACGCAGTATTTT. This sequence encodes CASSEWGDRTDTQYF.

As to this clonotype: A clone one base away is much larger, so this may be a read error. The CDR3 bases are TGTGCCAGCAGCCCAGCAGACGCTAACACAGATACGCAGTATTTT. Protein sequence: CASSPADANTDTQYF. The chain carries TRBV11-1 and TRBJ2-3; no clear D. Deletions cut 5 bases from V and 2 bases from J, with 14 bases between. There are 15 residues in the CDR3. Germline CDR1 SGHAT, CDR2 FQDESV (reference sequence).

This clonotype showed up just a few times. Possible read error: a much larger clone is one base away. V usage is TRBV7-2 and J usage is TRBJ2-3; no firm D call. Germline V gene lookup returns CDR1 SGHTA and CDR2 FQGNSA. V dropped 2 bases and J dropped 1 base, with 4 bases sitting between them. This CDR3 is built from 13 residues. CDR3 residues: CASSLKCTDTQYF. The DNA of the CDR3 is TGTGCCAGCAGCTTAAAGTGCACAGATACGCAGTATTTT.

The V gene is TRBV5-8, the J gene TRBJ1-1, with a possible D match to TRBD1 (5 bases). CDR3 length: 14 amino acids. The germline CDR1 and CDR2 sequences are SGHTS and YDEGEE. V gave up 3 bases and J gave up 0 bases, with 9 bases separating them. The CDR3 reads CASSSGDLNTEAFF. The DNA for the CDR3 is TGTGCCAGCAGCTCTGGGGACCTGAACACTGAAGCTTTCTTT.

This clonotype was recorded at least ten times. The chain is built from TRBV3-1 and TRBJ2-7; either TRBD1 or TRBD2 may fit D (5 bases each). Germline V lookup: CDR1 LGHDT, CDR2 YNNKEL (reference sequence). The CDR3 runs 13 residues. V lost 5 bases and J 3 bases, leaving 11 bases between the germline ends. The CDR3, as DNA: TGTGCCAGCAGCTCCGGGGCCCTCTACGAGCAGTACTTC. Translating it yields CASSSGALYEQYF.